This entry describes one T cell receptor (beta chain). PCR was performed a second time for about 7 to 11 cycles using a sample-barcoded 5' primer and a J-beta primer mix. TCRdb redid the calling of the 5' RACE reads with MiXCR, one entry per CDR3 protein. The table records 1 million to 1.2 million distinct CDR3 sequences, approximately 38% of them present only once. The germline V gene has CDR1 LGHDT and CDR2 YNNKEL (reference sequence). With V trimmed by 1 base and J by 14 bases, 4 bases remained unmatched. The length of the CDR3 is 12 residues. These data belong to a study of blood T cells in healthy people across ages.

This chain joins TRBV3-1 and TRBJ2-3; 9 bases fit TRBD1. The material sequenced was blood. The clonotype originates from a young man in good health. The chain's CDR3 is CASSQGTGEVYF. In DNA form, the CDR3 reads TGTGCCAGCAGCCAAGGGACAGGGGAGGTGTATTTT.